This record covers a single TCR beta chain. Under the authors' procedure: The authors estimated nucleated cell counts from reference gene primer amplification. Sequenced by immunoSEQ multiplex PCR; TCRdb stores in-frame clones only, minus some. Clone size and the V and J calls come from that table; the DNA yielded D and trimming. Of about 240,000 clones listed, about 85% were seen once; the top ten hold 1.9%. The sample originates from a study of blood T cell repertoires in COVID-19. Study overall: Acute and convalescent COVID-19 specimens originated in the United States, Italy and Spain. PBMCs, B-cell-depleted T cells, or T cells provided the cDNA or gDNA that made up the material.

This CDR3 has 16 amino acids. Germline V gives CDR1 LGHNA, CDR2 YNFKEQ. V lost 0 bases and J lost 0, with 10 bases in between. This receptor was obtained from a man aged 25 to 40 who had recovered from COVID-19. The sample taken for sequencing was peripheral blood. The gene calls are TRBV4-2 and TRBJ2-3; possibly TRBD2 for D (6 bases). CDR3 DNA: TGTGCCAGCAGCCAAGATCAACTAGCTAGCACAGATACGCAGTATTTT. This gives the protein CASSQDQLASTDTQYF.